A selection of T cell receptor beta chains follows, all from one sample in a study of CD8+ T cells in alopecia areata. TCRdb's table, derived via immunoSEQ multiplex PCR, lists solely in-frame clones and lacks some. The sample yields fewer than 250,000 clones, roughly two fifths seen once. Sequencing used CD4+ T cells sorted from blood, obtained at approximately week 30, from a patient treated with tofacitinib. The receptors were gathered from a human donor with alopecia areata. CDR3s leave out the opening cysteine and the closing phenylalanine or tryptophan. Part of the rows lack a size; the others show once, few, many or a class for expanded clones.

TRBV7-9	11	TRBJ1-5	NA	ASSPGANQPQH
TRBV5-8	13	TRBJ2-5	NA	ASSLRGLPGETQY
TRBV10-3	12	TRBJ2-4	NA	AISESGDLGLQY
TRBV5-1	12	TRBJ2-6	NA	ASRQASGANVLT
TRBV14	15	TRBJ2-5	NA	ASSQVGAAGGRETQY
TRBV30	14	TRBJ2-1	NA	AWSVRGGSSYNEQF
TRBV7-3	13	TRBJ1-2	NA	ASSSDSFRDYGYT
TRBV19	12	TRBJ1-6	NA	ASSMRSDNSPLH
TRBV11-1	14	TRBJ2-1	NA	ASSLGVLAGKDEQF
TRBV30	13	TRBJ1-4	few	AWSRDGATNEKLF
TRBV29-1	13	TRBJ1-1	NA	SVYDTSPRYTEAF
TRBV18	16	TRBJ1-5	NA	ASAAMTGNYLGAQPQH
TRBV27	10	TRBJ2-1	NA	ASSQRPNEQF
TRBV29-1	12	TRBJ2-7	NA	SVGPTGGGYEQY
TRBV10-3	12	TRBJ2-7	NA	AISGGGAPNEQY
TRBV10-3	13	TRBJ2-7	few	AISEGLAGDYEQY
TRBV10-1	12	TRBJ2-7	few	ASSQGSLGYEQY
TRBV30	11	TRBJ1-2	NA	AWSRDRGYGYT
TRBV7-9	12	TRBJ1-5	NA	ASSLEGLRQPQH
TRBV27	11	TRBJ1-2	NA	ASSLRGAEGYT
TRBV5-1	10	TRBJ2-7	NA	ASSLNSYEQY
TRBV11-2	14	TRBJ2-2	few	ASSRRGMGTTGELF
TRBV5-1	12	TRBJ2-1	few	ASSLPGAHNEQF
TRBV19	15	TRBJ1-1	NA	ASSIGDRVGMNTEAF
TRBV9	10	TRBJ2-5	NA	ASSVGAGRVY
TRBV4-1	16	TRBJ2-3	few	ASSQDVLAGEVADTQY
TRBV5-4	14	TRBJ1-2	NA	ASSQRQTRGGYGYT
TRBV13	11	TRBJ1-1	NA	ASSFQGGTEAF
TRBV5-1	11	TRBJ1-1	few	ASSLITGTEAF
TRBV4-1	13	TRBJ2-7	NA	ASSLTGTGAYEQY